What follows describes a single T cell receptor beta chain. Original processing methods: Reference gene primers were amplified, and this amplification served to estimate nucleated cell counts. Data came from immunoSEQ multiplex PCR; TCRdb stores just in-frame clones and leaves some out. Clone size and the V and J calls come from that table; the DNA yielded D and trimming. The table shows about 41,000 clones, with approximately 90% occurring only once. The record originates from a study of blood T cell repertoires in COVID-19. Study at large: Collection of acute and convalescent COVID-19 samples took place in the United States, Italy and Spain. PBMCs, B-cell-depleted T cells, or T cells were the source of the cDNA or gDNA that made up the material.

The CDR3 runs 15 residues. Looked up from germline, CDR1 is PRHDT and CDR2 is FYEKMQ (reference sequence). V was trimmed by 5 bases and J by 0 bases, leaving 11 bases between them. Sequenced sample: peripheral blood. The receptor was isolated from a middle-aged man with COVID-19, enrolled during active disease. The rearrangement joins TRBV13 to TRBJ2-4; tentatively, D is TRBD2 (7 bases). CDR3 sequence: CASSLGGLAKNIQYF. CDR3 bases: TGTGCCAGCAGCCTGGGGGGGCTAGCCAAAAACATTCAGTACTTC.